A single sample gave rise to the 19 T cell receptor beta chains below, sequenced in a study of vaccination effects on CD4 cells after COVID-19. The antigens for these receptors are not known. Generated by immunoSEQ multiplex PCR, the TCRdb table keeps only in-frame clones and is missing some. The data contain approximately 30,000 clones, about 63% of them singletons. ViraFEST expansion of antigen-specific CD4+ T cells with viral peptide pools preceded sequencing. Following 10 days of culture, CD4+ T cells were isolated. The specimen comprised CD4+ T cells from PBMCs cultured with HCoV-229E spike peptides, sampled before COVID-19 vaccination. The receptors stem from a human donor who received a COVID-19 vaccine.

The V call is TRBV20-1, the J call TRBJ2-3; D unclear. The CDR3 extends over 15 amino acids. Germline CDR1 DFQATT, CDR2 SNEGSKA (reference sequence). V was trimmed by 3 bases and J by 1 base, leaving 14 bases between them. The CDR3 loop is CSASRRKDGTDTQYF. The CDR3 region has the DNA TGCAGTGCTAGTCGACGGAAAGATGGCACAGATACGCAGTATTTT.

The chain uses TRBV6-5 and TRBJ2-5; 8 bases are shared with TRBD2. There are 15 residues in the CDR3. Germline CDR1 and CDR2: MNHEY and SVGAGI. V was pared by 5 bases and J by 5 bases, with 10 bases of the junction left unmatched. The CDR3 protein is CASSRSGTLGETQYF. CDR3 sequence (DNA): TGTGCCAGCAGTCGTAGCGGGACCCTCGGGGAGACCCAGTACTTC.

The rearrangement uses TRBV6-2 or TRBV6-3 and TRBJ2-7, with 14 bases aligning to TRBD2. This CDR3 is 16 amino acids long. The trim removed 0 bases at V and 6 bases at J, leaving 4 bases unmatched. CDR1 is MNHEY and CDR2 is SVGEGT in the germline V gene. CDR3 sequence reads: CASSYSRGLAGGEQYF. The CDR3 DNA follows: TGTGCCAGCAGTTACTCCCGCGGACTAGCGGGAGGCGAGCAGTACTTC.

CDR3: CASSQERDINYGYTF. CDR3 DNA sequence: TGTGCCAGCAGCCAAGAGCGGGATATTAACTATGGCTACACCTTC. The genes are TRBV4-2 and TRBJ1-2; D is unclear. Germline CDR1 LGHNA, CDR2 YNFKEQ. The CDR3 runs to 15 residues. The V gene lost 0 bases and the J gene lost 1 base, with 9 bases spanning the gap.

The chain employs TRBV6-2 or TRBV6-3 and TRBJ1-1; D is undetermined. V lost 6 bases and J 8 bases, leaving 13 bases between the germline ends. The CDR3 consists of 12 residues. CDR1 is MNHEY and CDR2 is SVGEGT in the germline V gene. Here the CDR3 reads CASSRLIAEAFF. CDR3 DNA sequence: TGTGCCAGCAGCCGCCTTATTGCAGAAGCTTTCTTT.

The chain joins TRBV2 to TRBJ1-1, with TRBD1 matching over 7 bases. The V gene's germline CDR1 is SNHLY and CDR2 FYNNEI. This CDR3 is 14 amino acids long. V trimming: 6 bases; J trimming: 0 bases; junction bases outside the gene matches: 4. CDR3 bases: TGTGCCAGCAGCCGGACAGGCTTGAACACTGAAGCTTTCTTT. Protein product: CASSRTGLNTEAFF.

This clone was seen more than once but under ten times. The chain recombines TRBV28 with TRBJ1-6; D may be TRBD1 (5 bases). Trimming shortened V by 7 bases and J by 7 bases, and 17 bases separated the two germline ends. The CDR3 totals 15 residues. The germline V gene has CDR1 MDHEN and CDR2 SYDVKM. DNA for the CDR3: TGTGCCAGCAACCTGCCAGGGACCGAAAATTCACCCCTCCACTTT. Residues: CASNLPGTENSPLHF.

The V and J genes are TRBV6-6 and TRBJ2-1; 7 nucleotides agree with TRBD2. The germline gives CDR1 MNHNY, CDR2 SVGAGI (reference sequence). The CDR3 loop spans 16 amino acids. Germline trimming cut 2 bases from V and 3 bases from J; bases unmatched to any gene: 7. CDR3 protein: CASSYRRGSFYNEQFF. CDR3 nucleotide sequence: TGTGCCAGCAGTTACCGTCGCGGGAGCTTCTACAATGAGCAGTTCTTC.

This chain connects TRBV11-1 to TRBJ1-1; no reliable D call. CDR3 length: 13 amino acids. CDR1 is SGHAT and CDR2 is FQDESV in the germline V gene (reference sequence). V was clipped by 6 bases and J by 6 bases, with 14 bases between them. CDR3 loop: CASSPVGGSEAFF. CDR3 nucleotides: TGTGCCAGCAGTCCGGTGGGCGGATCTGAAGCTTTCTTT.

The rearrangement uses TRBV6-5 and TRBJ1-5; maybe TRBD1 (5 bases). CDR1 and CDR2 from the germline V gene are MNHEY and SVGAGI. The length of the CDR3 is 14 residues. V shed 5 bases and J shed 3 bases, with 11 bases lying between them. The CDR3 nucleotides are TGTGCCAGCAGTAGGGGCCGCGACAATCAGCCCCAGCATTTT. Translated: CASSRGRDNQPQHF.

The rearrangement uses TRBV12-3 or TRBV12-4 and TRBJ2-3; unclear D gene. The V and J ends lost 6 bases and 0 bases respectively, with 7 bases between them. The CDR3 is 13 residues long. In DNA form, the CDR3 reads TGTGCCAGCAGCTCTTCTAGCACAGATACGCAGTATTTT. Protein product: CASSSSSTDTQYF.

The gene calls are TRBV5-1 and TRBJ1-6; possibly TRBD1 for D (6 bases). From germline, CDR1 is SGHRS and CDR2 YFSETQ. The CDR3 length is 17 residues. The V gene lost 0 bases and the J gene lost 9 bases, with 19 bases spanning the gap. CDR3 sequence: CASSLAPGTSTLSPLHF. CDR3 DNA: TGCGCCAGCAGCTTGGCCCCCGGGACAAGTACTCTTTCACCCCTCCACTTT.

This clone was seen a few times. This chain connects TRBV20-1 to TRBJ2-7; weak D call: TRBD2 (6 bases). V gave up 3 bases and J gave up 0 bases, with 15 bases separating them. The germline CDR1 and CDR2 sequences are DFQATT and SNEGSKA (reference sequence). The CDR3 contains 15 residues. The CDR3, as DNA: TGCAGTGCTAGTGTCCCGGGAGTGAGCTCCTACGAGCAGTACTTC. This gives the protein CSASVPGVSSYEQYF.

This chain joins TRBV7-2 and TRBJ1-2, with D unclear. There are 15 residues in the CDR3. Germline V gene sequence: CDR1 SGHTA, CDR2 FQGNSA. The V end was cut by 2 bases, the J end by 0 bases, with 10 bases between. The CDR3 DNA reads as TGTGCCAGCAGCTTAATGGCAGTACCTAACTATGGCTACACCTTC. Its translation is CASSLMAVPNYGYTF.

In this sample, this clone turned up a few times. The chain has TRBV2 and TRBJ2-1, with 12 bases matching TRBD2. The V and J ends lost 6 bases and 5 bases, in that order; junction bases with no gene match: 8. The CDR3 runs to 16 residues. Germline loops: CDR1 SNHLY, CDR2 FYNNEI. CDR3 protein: CASSYQLAGGNNEQFF. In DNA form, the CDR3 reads TGTGCCAGCAGCTACCAACTAGCGGGGGGTAACAATGAGCAGTTCTTC. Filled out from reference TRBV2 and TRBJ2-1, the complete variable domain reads EPEVTQTPSHQVTQMGQEVILRCVPISNHLYFYWYRQILGQKVEFLVSFYNNEISEKSEIFDDQFSVERPDGSNFTLKIRSTKLEDSAMYFCASSYQLAGGNNEQFFGPGTRLTVL.

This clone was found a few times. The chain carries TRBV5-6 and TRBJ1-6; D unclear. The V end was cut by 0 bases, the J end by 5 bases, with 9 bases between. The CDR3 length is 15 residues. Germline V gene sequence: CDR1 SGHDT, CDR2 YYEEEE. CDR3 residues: CASSLGVTHNSPLHF. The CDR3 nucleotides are TGTGCCAGCAGCTTGGGAGTAACTCATAATTCACCCCTCCACTTT.

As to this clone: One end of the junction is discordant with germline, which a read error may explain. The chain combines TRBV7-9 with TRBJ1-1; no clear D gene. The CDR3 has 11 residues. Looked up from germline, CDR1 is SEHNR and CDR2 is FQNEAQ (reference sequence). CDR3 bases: TGTGCCAGCAGCTTCGACACAGAAGCTTTCTTT. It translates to CASSFDTEAFF.

The CDR3 DNA sequence: TGTGCCAGCAGTGTTTTCATCCAGAGCTATGGCTACACCTTC. Encoded protein: CASSVFIQSYGYTF. V usage is TRBV2 and J usage is TRBJ1-2; D unresolved. The V end lost 4 bases, the J end lost 4 bases, and 13 bases lay between the germline ends. Germline CDR1 and CDR2: SNHLY and FYNNEI. There are 14 residues in the CDR3. Full variable domain (missing parts from reference TRBV2 and TRBJ1-2): EPEVTQTPSHQVTQMGQEVILRCVPISNHLYFYWYRQILGQKVEFLVSFYNNEISEKSEIFDDQFSVERPDGSNFTLKIRSTKLEDSAMYFCASSVFIQSYGYTFGSGTRLTVV.

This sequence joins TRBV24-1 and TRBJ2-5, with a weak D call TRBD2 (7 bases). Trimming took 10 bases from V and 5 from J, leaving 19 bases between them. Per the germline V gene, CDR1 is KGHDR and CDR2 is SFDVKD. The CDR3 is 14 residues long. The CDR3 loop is CATSDGGASETQYF. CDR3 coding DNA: TGTGCCACTTCGGATGGGGGGGCGTCGGAGACCCAGTACTTC.